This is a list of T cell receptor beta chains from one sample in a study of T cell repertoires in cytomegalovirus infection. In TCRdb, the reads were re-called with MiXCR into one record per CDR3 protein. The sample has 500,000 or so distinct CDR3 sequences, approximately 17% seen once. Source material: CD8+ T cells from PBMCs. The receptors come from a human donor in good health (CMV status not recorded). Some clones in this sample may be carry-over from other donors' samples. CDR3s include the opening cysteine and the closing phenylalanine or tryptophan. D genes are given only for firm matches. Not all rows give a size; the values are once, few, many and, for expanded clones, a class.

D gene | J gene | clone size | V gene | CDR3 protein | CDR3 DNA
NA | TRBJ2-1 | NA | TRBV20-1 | CSARDLDGATTRNEQFF | TGCAGTGCTAGAGATCTCGATGGAGCCACCACCAGGAATGAGCAGTTCTTC
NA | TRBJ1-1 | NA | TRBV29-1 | CSVDAGNTEAFF | TGCAGCGTTGACGCAGGTAACACTGAAGCTTTCTTT
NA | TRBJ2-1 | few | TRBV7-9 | CASSSRDADYNEQFF | TGTGCCAGCAGTTCCCGGGACGCGGACTACAATGAGCAGTTCTTC
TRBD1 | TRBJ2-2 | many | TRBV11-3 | CASSLPGTATGELFF | TGTGCCAGCAGCCTCCCGGGGACAGCGACCGGGGAGCTGTTTTTT
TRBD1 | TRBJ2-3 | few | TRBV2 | CASRGGQGTDTQYF | TGTGCCAGCAGAGGAGGACAGGGGACAGATACGCAGTATTTT
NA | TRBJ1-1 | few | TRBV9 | CASSVEGLTEAFF | TGTGCCAGCAGCGTAGAGGGGTTAACTGAAGCTTTCTTT
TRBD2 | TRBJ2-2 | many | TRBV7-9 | CAVRLAGGNTGELFF | TGTGCCGTGCGACTAGCGGGAGGGAACACCGGGGAGCTGTTTTTT
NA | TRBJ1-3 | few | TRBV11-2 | CASSLAQGAYGNTIYF | TGTGCCAGCAGCTTAGCGCAGGGAGCTTATGGAAACACCATATATTTT
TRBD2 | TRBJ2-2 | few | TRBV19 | CASKVGGLAGELFF | TGTGCCAGTAAGGTGGGAGGGCTTGCCGGGGAGCTGTTTTTT
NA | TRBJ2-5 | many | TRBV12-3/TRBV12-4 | CASSFGTNQETQYF | TGTGCCAGCAGTTTCGGGACAAACCAAGAGACCCAGTACTTC
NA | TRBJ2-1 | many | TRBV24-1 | CATSDPREFSYNEQFF | TGTGCCACCAGTGATCCGCGCGAATTCTCCTACAATGAGCAGTTCTTC
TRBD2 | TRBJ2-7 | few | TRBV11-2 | CASSLGWTSVSYEQYF | TGTGCCAGCAGCTTAGGGTGGACTAGCGTTTCCTACGAGCAGTACTTC
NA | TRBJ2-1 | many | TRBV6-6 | CASSYDAGSTYNEQFF | TGTGCCAGCAGTTACGACGCGGGGTCAACCTACAATGAGCAGTTCTTC
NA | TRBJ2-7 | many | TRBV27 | CASSPGTAPGEQYF | TGTGCCAGCAGTCCCGGGACCGCTCCGGGGGAGCAGTACTTC
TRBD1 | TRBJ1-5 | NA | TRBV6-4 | CASSDLQGGSNQPQHF | TGTGCCAGCAGTGACCTACAGGGGGGAAGCAATCAGCCCCAGCATTTT
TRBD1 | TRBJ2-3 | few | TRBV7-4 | CASSGGQGADTQYF | TGTGCCAGCAGCGGAGGACAGGGGGCAGATACGCAGTATTTT
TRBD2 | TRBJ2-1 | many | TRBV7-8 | CASSLALVAGALYNEQFF | TGTGCCAGCAGCTTAGCGCTGGTAGCGGGGGCTCTCTACAATGAGCAGTTCTTC
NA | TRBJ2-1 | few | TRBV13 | CASSLTGLDNEQFF | TGTGCCAGCAGCTTAACGGGACTGGACAATGAGCAGTTCTTC
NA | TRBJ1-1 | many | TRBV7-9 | CASSVNSRTEAFF | TGTGCCAGCAGCGTAAATTCGAGGACTGAAGCTTTCTTT
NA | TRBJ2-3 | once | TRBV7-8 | CASRVITDTQYF | TGTGCCAGCCGCGTAATCACAGATACGCAGTATTTT
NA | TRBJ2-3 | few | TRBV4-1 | CASSRQGGNTDTQYF | TGCGCCAGCAGCCGCCAGGGCGGCAACACAGATACGCAGTATTTT